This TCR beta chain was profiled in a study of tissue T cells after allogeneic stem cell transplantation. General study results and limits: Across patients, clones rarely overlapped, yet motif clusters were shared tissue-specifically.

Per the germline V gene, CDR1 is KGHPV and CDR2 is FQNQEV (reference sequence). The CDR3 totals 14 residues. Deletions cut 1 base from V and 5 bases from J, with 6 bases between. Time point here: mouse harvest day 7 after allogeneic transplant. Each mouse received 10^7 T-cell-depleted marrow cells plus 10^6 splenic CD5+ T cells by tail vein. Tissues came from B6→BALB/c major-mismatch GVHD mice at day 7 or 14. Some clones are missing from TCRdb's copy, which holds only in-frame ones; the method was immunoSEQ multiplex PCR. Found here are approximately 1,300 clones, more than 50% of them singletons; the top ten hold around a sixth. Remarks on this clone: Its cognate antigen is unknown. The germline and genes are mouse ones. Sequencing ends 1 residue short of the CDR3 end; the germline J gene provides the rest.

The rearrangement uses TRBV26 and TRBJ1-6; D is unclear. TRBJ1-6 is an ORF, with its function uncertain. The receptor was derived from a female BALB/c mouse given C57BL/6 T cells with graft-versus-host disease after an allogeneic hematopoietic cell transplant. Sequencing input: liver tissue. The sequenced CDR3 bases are TGTGCCAGCAGTCTGTACAGAAATAATTCGCCCCTCTAC. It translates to CASSLYRNNSPLY. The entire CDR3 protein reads CASSLYRNNSPLYF.